This T cell receptor (beta chain) was obtained from a study of T cells in Graves' hyperthyroidism and ophthalmopathy. Study outcomes and limitations: Most thyroid-expanded clonotypes above 0.001 were also found in blood. Stable hyperthyroidism was separated from ophthalmopathy by a model based on 13 V-J features.

The source material, RNA transcripts, was used to amplify TCR beta CDR3 regions. HTBI primers were the set used in a first-round RT-PCR of the TCR CDR3. TCRdb reprocessed the multiplex PCR reads with MiXCR, giving one entry per CDR3 protein. The sample has more than 600,000 distinct CDR3 sequences, roughly 15% seen once. Worth noting for this clonotype: No antigen is known for it.

V lost 1 base to trimming and J lost 3 bases, with 23 bases between them. Germline-derived CDR1 and CDR2 are SGHVS and FQNEAQ. The CDR3 consists of 19 residues. The sequenced sample was blood. The clonotype comes from a man younger than 35 with Graves' hyperthyroidism. V gene TRBV7-8 combines with J gene TRBJ2-3, with D possibly matching TRBD1 (6 bases). CDR3 nucleotide sequence: TGTGCCAGCAGCTTAGAATTCTGGGGGCGACCCCGGCTAACAGATACGCAGTATTTT. It codes for CASSLEFWGRPRLTDTQYF.